This T cell receptor (beta chain) was captured in a study of cytomegalovirus exposure and HLA in healthy donors (dated by TCRdb to the late 2010s). Describing the broader study: According to an earlier analysis of a few hundred of the donors, some 170 million T cells yielded roughly 110 million unique TCR beta sequences and about 280 Gb of sequence data. Approximately 300 gigabases of sequencing data and 70 million to 95 million unique TCR sequences made up an early release that covered some 640 HLA-typed donors. Among the roughly 390 genotyped donors, around 81% belonged to the genetic ancestry cluster associated with self-reported Caucasian donors. The study aimed to test whether cataloging public T cell receptors could reveal signatures of past pathogen exposure. The T cell repertoires of several hundred subjects were profiled by immunosequencing and related to cytomegalovirus serostatus. A separate validation cohort of roughly 120 different subjects was used in addition to the approximately 670-subject first cohort. To predict cytomegalovirus infection status, the study brought together high-throughput TCR immunosequencing, statistical association of individual TCRs with disease status, and machine learning. To study patterns of TCR occurrence, a later analysis re-analyzed previously published TCR beta repertoires from around 660 donors and added high-resolution HLA genotyping. In the later analysis, no new phenotypic data were used to find candidate immune exposures; instead, reliance was placed on TCR beta sequences and their occurrence across donors. To decide whether each TCR beta V gene segment behaved as functional or pseudogenic, an earlier analysis of nearly 600 of the donors relied on high-throughput TCR beta sequencing. Alongside the repertoire data, information on donor age, sex, ethnicity and CMV serostatus was compiled. In a later genetic analysis, genome-wide SNP genotypes for about 55% of the roughly 670 donors were used, and that subset was treated as a discovery cohort. All discovery cohort repertoires had been generated using a single sequencing platform. HLA typing included class I and class II loci at four-digit resolution. The number of typed donors differed by locus: about 620-630 for A, B, C, DRB1 and DQB1; 522 for DQA1; some 610 for DPA1; and roughly 490 for DPB1. Because of strong linkage in the cohort, four or five DR-DQ haplotypes were treated as single units for association and clustering. On average, roughly 240,000 unique TCR beta nucleotide sequences were sequenced per donor among some 420 genotyped donors of the cohort, with roughly 18% of those sequences being non-productive. Overall study outcomes, separate from this receptor: Because HLA typing was unavailable for some donors at each locus, only the typed subset was used in association tests. This cohort had only TCR beta chains sequenced, and the lack of alpha or paired-chain data limited which features could be detected. The sequencing pipeline was judged likely to have produced a cluster of highly shared sequence variants as a technical artifact. It was suggested by the authors that the approach could potentially be generalized to other disease states and immunological phenotypes. According to a later genetic analysis, donors in an Asian-associated ancestry cluster had fewer N-insertions in productive TCRs than the approximately 700-donor mean. Roughly uniform sequencing depth across donors was assumed in presence/absence analyses, although this assumption may not hold. Most TCR sequences were seen in very few donors, while some public TCRs were found in many individuals. About 17 rarely observed V segments, including chromosome 9 orphons, were excluded from the earlier analysis of approximately 500 of the donors because counts were too low. In a later genetic analysis, a missense DCLRE1C variant was associated with V-gene and J-gene trimming of TCR beta chains, and the association was replicated in an independent cohort. Immune exposure information for the cohort was limited to CMV serostatus. A total of 164 TCR beta chains were listed by the study as associated with cytomegalovirus. According to a later analysis, parvovirus B19, influenza, CMV and Epstein-Barr virus appeared linked to several top co-occurrence clusters. Correlated functional status among segregating V segments might be attributable to linkage disequilibrium, but an unknown experimental factor could not be ruled out. In an earlier analysis of 587 of the donors, most TCR beta V segments appeared in productive rearrangements about 87% or about 30% of the time, broadly matching IMGT annotations. A later analysis found that HLA-associated TCR beta chains were more clonally expanded and had lower generation probabilities than equally common non-associated chains. The classifier was reported to diagnose cytomegalovirus status with high specificity and sensitivity in both the original and validation cohorts. According to a later analysis, TCR association rates differed among HLA loci, with DRB1 alleles showing the most associated TCRs and HLA-C alleles showing the fewest. Most CMV-associated TCR beta chains appeared to be HLA-restricted in a later analysis, and the HLA associations seemed to be driven largely by CMV exposure. Strong co-occurrence of HLA alleles, especially DR and DQ, made assigning TCR associations to individual alleles difficult. Specific HLA alleles were associated with 16,951 TCR beta sequences at a false discovery rate of 0.05 in a later analysis. A further reported finding was that TCR beta sequences accurately predicted the HLA-A and HLA-B alleles for most subjects in the first cohort. In vitro tests confirmed that a few of the cytomegalovirus-associated TCR beta chains recognize cytomegalovirus antigens.

As concerns this clone: Its antigen remains undetermined. Base qualities are missing; no much larger clone stands one base away.

In total, roughly 670 healthy bone marrow donors made up the cohort. Cohort members were all nominally healthy when sampled, although unrecorded immune exposures were likely present. The donor was CMV seronegative and was included in the group of hundreds of seronegative cohort members. Each donor provided a peripheral blood sample, and peripheral blood mononuclear cells were used for TCR beta sequencing. Genomic DNA extraction from the blood cell samples was performed with the Qiagen DNeasy Blood Extraction Kit. Library generation was performed with the immunoSEQ multiplex PCR assay. For the multiplex PCR, a mixture combining 60 forward primers for TCR Vbeta segments and 13 reverse primers for TCR Jbeta segments was used. A multiplex PCR assay on genomic DNA amplified the CDR3 region of rearranged TCR beta genes. The Illumina HiSeq System was used to sequence the amplified TCR beta libraries as 87-base-pair reads. The source study handled its data this way. Across the 700 or so repertoires, a later analysis counted approximately 83 million unique TCR beta chains, around 11 million of which were shared by at least two donors. A nearest-neighbor algorithm error-corrected the raw reads and collapsed the reads into unique sequences, merging closely related sequences to remove PCR and sequencing errors. To assign V, D and J gene segments, CDR3 sequences were aligned to IMGT reference sequences. For a sequence to be retained, a match of at least six nucleotides was required to both a V gene segment and a J gene segment. A rearrangement counted as productive if the CDR3 had no stop codons and remained in frame with V and J, and every other rearrangement counted as non-productive. CDR3 was defined by IMGT convention, running from the second conserved V-encoded cysteine to the conserved J-encoded phenylalanine. Sequences without an unambiguous match to a single V gene segment were excluded from the earlier analysis of about 600 of the donors. An earlier analysis of fewer than 750 of the donors classified V segments as functional when productive rearrangements were above 56.7% and as segregating when the standard deviation between donors was above 5%. A statistical classification framework was developed to diagnose cytomegalovirus status using the catalog of TCR beta chain sequences. V and J gene assignment, in a later analysis, came from comparing TCR nucleotide sequences with IMGT/GENE-DB human TR gene sequences. In a later analysis, CDR3 sequences and most-parsimonious VDJ recombination scenarios were assigned using the TCRdist pipeline. In a later analysis, each TCR beta chain was defined by its CDR3 amino acid sequence together with its V-gene family, and reads lacking a unique V-gene family were excluded. In a later analysis, fewer than 650 highly shared, low-generation-probability nucleotide sequences were removed to address suspected cross-contamination and a sequencing artifact. A later analysis calculated a clonal expansion index for each public chain from normalized within-repertoire ranks of inferred template counts. Generation probabilities in a later analysis came from a VDJ recombination model fitted to out-of-frame rearrangements, and those results were checked against IGoR. Hypergeometric tests were used in a later analysis to score TCR-TCR, TCR-HLA and TCR-CMV co-occurrence, with a repertoire-size bias correction applied to the TCR pairs. To estimate false discovery rates, a later analysis permuted the HLA or CMV assignments 20 times. In a later analysis, co-occurring TCRs were grouped using DBSCAN, and TCRdist sequence similarity was added for clustering within HLA-allele-positive subsets. For co-occurrence clustering, repertoires with fewer than 30,000 or more than 120,000 public chains were excluded, along with several repertoires with anomalous nucleotide sharing. Not all clones reach the TCRdb copy of this immuneACCESS table, which keeps in-frame sequences only. Checked studies attribute under half of the gap to unresolved V genes and leave the rest unexplained. That table gives V, J and clone size, and the DNA gave D and trimming. The sample data list around 180,000 clones, and more than 80% of these were observed just once. Around 5% of the sample rests with the top ten.

Sequences were obtained from PBMCs. This TCR came from a man between 18 and 35 years old in good health and CMV-seronegative.

CDR3 reads: CASSQDFGGGWLDGYTF. The nucleotide sequence is TGTGCCAGCAGCCAAGATTTCGGAGGGGGCTGGTTAGATGGCTACACCTTC. The rearrangement joined TRBV14 to TRBJ1-2, with 7 central nucleotides matching TRBD1. The germline V and J ends show losses of 0 bases and 6 bases respectively, and no gene match explains 13 bases of the junction. CDR1 and CDR2 are read off the germline V gene as SGHDN and FVKESK. Counted from cysteine to phenylalanine, this CDR3 has 17 amino acids. The retained sequence is limited to the CDR3, 51 bases, with the frame set at the first base.